These T cell receptor beta chains were read from a single sample in a study of beta chain features in type 1 diabetes. Sequenced by immunoSEQ multiplex PCR; TCRdb stores in-frame clones only, minus some. The repertoire holds about 340,000 clones, roughly 14% seen once, with roughly 0.015% in the top ten. The sequencing input was naive CD4+ T cells from blood. The receptors come from a woman under 30 with type 1 diabetes. The CDR3 runs from the conserved cysteine through the conserved F or W. Each record gives: V gene, clone size, J gene, D gene, CDR3 DNA, CDR3 protein. A D gene is named only where the DNA matches it firmly. A row's size may be missing; if present it is once, few, many or a size class.

>TRBV5-1|few|TRBJ2-1|TRBD2
TGCGCCAGCAGCTTCCGGGAGGGCCGCGATGAGCAGTTCTTC
CASSFREGRDEQFF
>TRBV19|NA|TRBJ2-3|TRBD1
TGTGCCAGTAAGAAGATCGGGACAGCCACAGATACGCAGTATTTT
CASKKIGTATDTQYF
>TRBV7-2|few|TRBJ2-7|TRBD1
TGTGCCAGCAGACGGTGGGACAGCTACGAGCAGTACTTC
CASRRWDSYEQYF
>TRBV2|few|TRBJ1-1|NA
TGTGCCAGCAGTAAGAGGCCTCTAGTGGACACTGAAGCTTTCTTT
CASSKRPLVDTEAFF
>TRBV18|NA|TRBJ2-1|TRBD2
TGTGCCAGCTCACCGTTGGGAGGGAGTAATGAGCAGTTCTTC
CASSPLGGSNEQFF
>TRBV11-2|NA|TRBJ2-5|NA
TGTGCCAGCAGCTTCACCGGTCAAGAGACCCAGTACTTC
CASSFTGQETQYF
>TRBV7-2|NA|TRBJ2-1|TRBD1
TGTGCCAGCAGCAAAGACAGGGCCCTTGGGTATGAGCAGTTCTTC
CASSKDRALGYEQFF
>TRBV2|NA|TRBJ1-2|TRBD1
TGTGCCAGCAGCTGGAGGGGACAGTACTATGGCTACACCTTC
CASSWRGQYYGYTF
>TRBV5-1|NA|TRBJ2-2|NA
TGCGCCAGCAGCTGGACAGCTAGAACCGGGGAGCTGTTTTTT
CASSWTARTGELFF
>TRBV29-1|NA|TRBJ1-1|NA
TGCAGCGTGGAGGATGCGAACACTGAAGCTTTCTTT
CSVEDANTEAFF
>TRBV5-8|NA|TRBJ2-4|TRBD2
TGTGCCAGCAACCATGGGGAGGGAAGGTCCAAAAACATTCAGTACTTC
CASNHGEGRSKNIQYF
>TRBV28|NA|TRBJ2-3|NA
TGTGCCAGCAGCCCGGGACTTGATACGCAGTATTTT
CASSPGLDTQYF
>TRBV29-1|NA|TRBJ2-7|TRBD1
TGCAGCCCCAAGCCGAACAGGGGGTTCTACGAGCAGTACTTC
CSPKPNRGFYEQYF
>TRBV7-2|few|TRBJ2-3|TRBD1
TGTGCCAGCAGCTCGGACAGGGTCACAGATACGCAGTATTTT
CASSSDRVTDTQYF
>TRBV30|NA|TRBJ2-5|NA
TGTGCCTGGAGTCCCGGGGTCGGGAGCGCGTGGGAGACCCAGTACTTC
CAWSPGVGSAWETQYF
>TRBV27|NA|TRBJ2-7|TRBD2
TGTGCCAGCAGTTTAAAAGGGACTAATTCCTACGAGCAGTACTTC
CASSLKGTNSYEQYF
>TRBV6-5|NA|TRBJ1-1|NA
TGTGCCAGCAGGGCGGAACGCTTACGTGAAGCTTTCTTT
CASRAERLREAFF
>TRBV27|NA|TRBJ2-7|TRBD2
TGTGCCAGCAAAACTAGCGGGTCTGACGAGCAGTACTTC
CASKTSGSDEQYF
>TRBV5-1|NA|TRBJ1-2|NA
TGCGCCAGCAGCCAAGGACACCAAACTAACTATGGCTACACCTTC
CASSQGHQTNYGYTF
>TRBV14|NA|TRBJ1-2|NA
TGTGCCAGCAGCCAAAGACAGGAGACGGTCGGCTACACCTTC
CASSQRQETVGYTF
>TRBV19|NA|TRBJ2-2|TRBD2
TGTGCCAGTGGCACCGGGACTAGCACCGGGGAGCTGTTTTTT
CASGTGTSTGELFF
>TRBV29-1|NA|TRBJ2-1|NA
TGCAGCGTTGAAAAGGGGCAAAACAATGAGCAGTTCTTC
CSVEKGQNNEQFF
>TRBV9|NA|TRBJ1-1|NA
TGTGCCAGCAGCGTAACAGGGATCACTGAAGCTTTCTTT
CASSVTGITEAFF
>TRBV6-6|few|TRBJ1-5|TRBD1
TGTGCCAGCAGCCAAGGACAGGTCCGACAGCCCCAGCATTTT
CASSQGQVRQPQHF
>TRBV7-2|NA|TRBJ2-7|TRBD1
TGTGCCAGCAGCTTAGCGACAGGGGGCGCGGGGGAGCAGTACTTC
CASSLATGGAGEQYF
>TRBV12-5|few|TRBJ2-1|TRBD2
TGTGCTAGTGGTTTGGTACTGGGGCGGGAGGGTTACAATGAGCAGTTCTTC
CASGLVLGREGYNEQFF
>TRBV28|few|TRBJ1-1|NA
TGTGCCAGCAGGACCGGACAGTCTGAAGCTTTCTTT
CASRTGQSEAFF
>TRBV18|few|TRBJ1-1|TRBD1
TGTGCCAGCTCAACAACCGGGACAGAGGGTACTGAAGCTTTCTTT
CASSTTGTEGTEAFF
>TRBV29-1|NA|TRBJ2-1|NA
TGCAGCGTTGAAGCCGGGACATATATCGAGCAGTTCTTC
CSVEAGTYIEQFF
>TRBV18|NA|TRBJ2-1|NA
TGTGCCAGCTCACGAGGGCGTTCGGACAATGAGCAGTTCTTC
CASSRGRSDNEQFF
>TRBV6-5|NA|TRBJ2-3|TRBD2
TGTGCCAGCAGTTACAGGCTAGCGGACACAGATACGCAGTATTTT
CASSYRLADTDTQYF
>TRBV5-6|few|TRBJ1-2|TRBD1
TGTGCCAGCAGCTTCGGACAGGGTCCTAACCAGGGCTACACCTTC
CASSFGQGPNQGYTF
>TRBV5-6|NA|TRBJ1-1|TRBD1
TGTGCCAGCAGCCCAACTACAGGGGCGGACACTGAAGCTTTCTTT
CASSPTTGADTEAFF
>TRBV4-2|few|TRBJ1-5|NA
TGTGCCAGCAGCCAAGAACAGGGTAACCAGCCCCAGCATTTT
CASSQEQGNQPQHF
>TRBV15|NA|TRBJ2-5|NA
TGTGCCACCAGCAGGGGGCATGAAGAGACCCAGTACTTC
CATSRGHEETQYF
>TRBV10-3|few|TRBJ2-5|TRBD1
TGTGCCATAGGACAGGGCAAAGAGACCCAGTACTTC
CAIGQGKETQYF
>TRBV19|few|TRBJ1-1|NA
TGTGCCAGTAGTATTGACGGGGGGACTGAAGCTTTCTTT
CASSIDGGTEAFF
>TRBV7-9|NA|TRBJ2-3|TRBD2
TGTGCCAGCAGCCCGGGACTAGCCGGACCATCTAGCACAGATACGCAGTATTTT
CASSPGLAGPSSTDTQYF
>TRBV7-9|NA|TRBJ2-1|TRBD2
TGTGCCAGCAGCAACGGACTAGCTGATGAGCAGTTCTTC
CASSNGLADEQFF
>TRBV29-1|few|TRBJ1-2|TRBD1
TGCAGCGTCGGGACAGACTATGGCTACACCTTC
CSVGTDYGYTF
>TRBV2|NA|TRBJ1-5|TRBD1
TGTGCCTCTACTGGGACAGGGGGAAATCAGCCCCAGCATTTT
CASTGTGGNQPQHF
>TRBV11-2|NA|TRBJ1-2|NA
TGTGCCAGCAGCCCAACTAACTATGGCTACACCTTC
CASSPTNYGYTF
>TRBV25-1|few|TRBJ2-7|TRBD2
TGTGCCAGCAGTGAATCAGCGGGACCCTCCTACGAGCAGTACTTC
CASSESAGPSYEQYF
>TRBV7-9|NA|TRBJ1-2|NA
TGTGCCAGCCTCAGAGGGGGAACGTATGGCTACACCTTC
CASLRGGTYGYTF
>TRBV18|NA|TRBJ1-1|NA
TGTGCCAGCTCACCACCGGCGGGGGGGACTGAAGCTTTCTTT
CASSPPAGGTEAFF
>TRBV18|few|TRBJ1-1|TRBD1
TGTGCCAGCTCACCATTGACCGGGACAGGGAACACTGAAGCTTTCTTT
CASSPLTGTGNTEAFF
>TRBV5-1|NA|TRBJ2-1|NA
TGCGCCAGCAGCCCGGCGGCGGGAAGCGCTAATGAGCAGTTCTTC
CASSPAAGSANEQFF
>TRBV2|once|TRBJ1-2|TRBD1
TGTGCCAGCAGTGGACAAGGGACAGGGGTTCATGGCTACACCTTC
CASSGQGTGVHGYTF
>TRBV18|NA|TRBJ1-5|NA
TGTGCCAGCTCACCCACCGGGACTTCTACCCACGCGCCCCAGCATTTT
CASSPTGTSTHAPQHF
>TRBV23-1|NA|TRBJ1-5|TRBD1
TGCGCCAGCAGTCCAAAGTACAGGGGGCGGAATCAGCCCCAGCATTTT
CASSPKYRGRNQPQHF